Shown below are 9 T cell receptor beta chains from a single sample sequenced in a study of T cell changes during pregnancy in multiple sclerosis. Here immunoSEQ multiplex PCR was the method, and the copy in TCRdb shows in-frame clones only, minus some. Found here are tens of thousands of clones, about nine tenths of them singletons; the top ten hold about 0.6%. The sequencing here drew on CD4+ T cells from peripheral blood mononuclear cells, taken in the first trimester of pregnancy. The receptors here all came from a female donor with multiple sclerosis, enrolled in a pregnancy study.

The chain joins TRBV7-2 to TRBJ2-3; 8 bases are shared with TRBD2. The CDR3 totals 13 residues. The V segment lost 2 bases and the J segment 5 bases; nucleotides outside the gene matches: 0. The V gene's germline CDR1 is SGHTA and CDR2 FQGNSA. The CDR3 loop reads CASSLLAGDTQYF. The CDR3 DNA reads TGTGCCAGCAGCTTACTAGCGGGAGATACGCAGTATTTT.

The chain employs TRBV28 and TRBJ2-7; unclear D gene. CDR3 length: 16 amino acids. With 2 bases removed from V and 1 base from J, the gap between germline ends came to 15 bases. CDR1 and CDR2 from the germline V gene are MDHEN and SYDVKM. The CDR3 region is CASSLESRRPSYEQYF. The CDR3 nucleotides read TGTGCCAGCAGTTTAGAGAGTCGCAGGCCTTCCTACGAGCAGTACTTC.

The chain has TRBV6-1 and TRBJ2-1; 10 nucleotides line up with TRBD2. The CDR3 is 16 residues long. Germline loops: CDR1 MNHNS, CDR2 SASEGT. V was pared by 0 bases and J by 4 bases, with 3 bases of the junction left unmatched. The CDR3 DNA sequence: TGTGCCAGCAGTGAAGCGCTAGCGGGAGTGTACAATGAGCAGTTCTTC. Residues: CASSEALAGVYNEQFF.

This clone was detected only once. V and J are TRBV6-6 and TRBJ1-3, with 7 nucleotides matching TRBD1. After removal of 6 bases from V and 4 bases from J, the junction contained 12 bases not matched to a gene. CDR3 length: 16 residues. CDR1 is MNHNY, CDR2 SVGAGI, per germline (reference sequence). The CDR3 nucleotides are TGTGCCAGCAGACATCAGACAGGGTCGCGGGGAAACACCATATATTTT. It is translated as CASRHQTGSRGNTIYF.

The rearrangement joins TRBV27 to TRBJ1-5; weak D call: TRBD1 (6 bases). The V gene lost 5 bases and the J gene lost 3 bases, with 11 bases spanning the gap. Germline V gene lookup returns CDR1 MNHEY and CDR2 SMNVEV (reference sequence). The CDR3 runs to 14 residues. DNA of the CDR3: TGTGCCAGCAGTCATCGGGACAACAATCAGCCCCAGCATTTT. Protein sequence: CASSHRDNNQPQHF.

The chain couples TRBV5-6 to TRBJ2-2, with 7 bases identical to TRBD2. The CDR3 is 13 amino acids. Trimming removed 4 bases from V and 4 bases from J; junction bases left unmatched: 1. Germline values: CDR1 SGHDT, CDR2 YYEEEE. The CDR3 sequence: CASSGRGTGELFF. The CDR3 coding sequence is TGTGCCAGCAGCGGGAGGGGCACCGGGGAGCTGTTTTTT.

This chain joins TRBV15 and TRBJ1-5; no clear D. V lost 0 bases to trimming and J lost 4 bases, with 13 bases between them. CDR3 length: 16 residues. CDR1 and CDR2 (germline): LNHNV, YYDKDF (reference sequence). CDR3 sequence reads: CATSRDRLRGNQPQHF. The DNA for the CDR3 is TGTGCCACCAGCAGAGATCGTCTTCGGGGAAATCAGCCCCAGCATTTT. The entire variable domain, with the rest obtained from reference TRBV15 and TRBJ1-5, is as follows: DAMVIQNPRYQVTQFGKPVTLSCSQTLNHNVMYWYQQKSSQAPKLLFHYYDKDFNNEADTPDNFQSRRPNTSFCFLDIRSPGLGDTAMYLCATSRDRLRGNQPQHFGDGTRLSIL.

The V gene is TRBV28, the J gene TRBJ1-1; 11 nucleotides agree with TRBD1. CDR1 is MDHEN and CDR2 is SYDVKM in the germline V gene. The CDR3 has 15 residues. V lost 3 bases and J lost 5; bases outside the gene matches: 5. The CDR3 bases are TGTGCCAGCAGTTTGACCGGGACAGGGGGGACTGAAGCTTTCTTT. It specifies CASSLTGTGGTEAFF.

This clone appeared a few times. The rearrangement uses TRBV7-2 and TRBJ2-1; 10 bases align to TRBD2. The CDR3 length is 16 residues. The germline gives CDR1 SGHTA, CDR2 FQGNSA. The V gene end was trimmed by 5 bases and the J gene end by 5 bases; junction bases not matched to a gene: 9. The CDR3 DNA follows: TGTGCCAGCAGCCTACAACTAGCGGGATTGAACAATGAGCAGTTCTTC. Its protein product is CASSLQLAGLNNEQFF.